This is a list of T cell receptor beta chains from one sample in a study of cytomegalovirus exposure and HLA in healthy donors. Measured with immunoSEQ multiplex PCR; TCRdb has only the in-frame clones, and not every one. The listing records roughly 120,000 clones. The specimen was PBMCs. The receptors were sampled from a man between 18 and 29 years old in good health and CMV-seronegative. Both conserved end residues are part of each CDR3. D genes are given only for firm matches.

TRBV9	TRBJ1-6	TRBD1	CASSVEDRANSPLHF	TGTGCCAGCAGCGTAGAGGACAGGGCTAATTCACCCCTCCACTTT
TRBV5-1	TRBJ2-7	TRBD2	CASRGGLAGTYEQYF	TGCGCCAGCAGAGGAGGACTAGCGGGCACCTACGAGCAGTACTTC
TRBV11-2	TRBJ2-5	-	CASSFQREETQYF	TGTGCCAGCAGCTTTCAGAGGGAAGAGACCCAGTACTTC
TRBV2	TRBJ1-4	TRBD1	CASSLQGGNEKLFF	TGTGCCAGCAGTTTACAGGGGGGCAATGAAAAACTGTTTTTT
TRBV28	TRBJ1-1	-	CASSSEQGRLNTEAFF	TGTGCCAGCAGTTCAGAGCAGGGTAGGTTGAACACTGAAGCTTTCTTT
TRBV19	TRBJ1-5	-	CASSGSRGNQPQHF	TGTGCCAGTAGTGGGTCGCGGGGCAATCAGCCCCAGCATTTT
TRBV21-1	TRBJ2-7	-	CASDIDTSYEQYF	TGTGCCAGCGATATTGACACATCCTACGAGCAGTACTTC
TRBV2	TRBJ2-2	-	CASSGSASGGTGELFF	TGTGCCAGCTCGGGGTCGGCCTCCGGCGGCACCGGGGAGCTGTTTTTT
TRBV6-6	TRBJ1-6	TRBD1	CASTLDRWDNSPLHF	TGTGCCAGCACCCTGGACAGGTGGGATAATTCACCCCTCCACTTT
TRBV11-2	TRBJ2-3	-	CASSFTGDTDTQYF	TGTGCCAGCAGCTTTACGGGAGACACAGATACGCAGTATTTT
TRBV2	TRBJ2-1	-	CASSRTSFYNEQFF	TGTGCCAGCAGCCGGACTTCTTTCTACAATGAGCAGTTCTTC
TRBV5-6	TRBJ1-5	TRBD1	CASSLGQGLPSSQPQHF	TGTGCCAGCAGCCTCGGACAGGGGCTTCCCAGCAGTCAGCCCCAGCATTTT
TRBV7-8	TRBJ2-1	TRBD2	CASSRPGLADYNEQFF	TGTGCCAGCAGCAGGCCGGGACTAGCGGATTACAATGAGCAGTTCTTC
TRBV25-1	TRBJ2-7	-	CASSGLGVTYEQYF	TGTGCCAGCAGTGGGCTAGGTGTTACCTACGAGCAGTACTTC
TRBV5-6	TRBJ1-3	-	CASSAYMRSGNTIYF	TGTGCCAGCAGCGCCTACATGCGGTCTGGAAACACCATATATTTT
TRBV27	TRBJ2-7	TRBD1	CASKWTGPGEQYF	TGTGCCAGCAAATGGACAGGGCCCGGCGAGCAGTACTTC
TRBV14	TRBJ1-1	-	CASSRNTGSYSNQAFF	TGTGCCAGCAGCCGTAACACAGGGTCTTACAGCAACCAGGCTTTCTTT
TRBV9	TRBJ1-2	-	CASSTEGTANYGYTF	TGTGCCAGCAGCACCGAGGGTACAGCCAACTATGGCTACACCTTC
TRBV6-5	TRBJ1-1	-	CASSYGTQIEAFF	TGTGCCAGCAGTTACGGGACTCAGATTGAAGCTTTCTTT
TRBV28	TRBJ1-5	TRBD1	CASSPTPTGSGWQPQHF	TGTGCCAGCAGTCCTACGCCGACAGGGTCGGGATGGCAGCCCCAGCATTTT
TRBV27	TRBJ2-1	TRBD2	CASSLPGTSGNHEQFF	TGTGCCAGCAGTTTACCTGGGACTAGCGGGAACCATGAGCAGTTCTTC
TRBV2	TRBJ2-7	-	CASVTGSQSYEQYF	TGTGCCAGTGTAACAGGGTCCCAATCCTACGAGCAGTACTTC
TRBV29-1	TRBJ2-1	TRBD2	CSVARSGMKYEQFF	TGCAGCGTCGCTAGGAGCGGGATGAAGTATGAGCAGTTCTTC
TRBV28	TRBJ2-1	TRBD2	CASSRAGGYGEQFF	TGTGCCAGCAGTAGAGCGGGAGGTTACGGTGAGCAGTTCTTC
TRBV10-2	TRBJ2-3	TRBD2	CASKGLAGGPGTDTQYF	TGCGCCAGCAAAGGGCTAGCGGGGGGGCCAGGCACAGATACGCAGTATTTT
TRBV27	TRBJ2-1	-	CASSLPDLAEQFF	TGTGCCAGCAGTTTACCCGATCTAGCGGAGCAGTTCTTC
TRBV18	TRBJ1-1	-	CASSLDSTEAFF	TGTGCCAGCTCCCTAGATTCCACTGAAGCTTTCTTT
TRBV27	TRBJ2-7	-	CASRTGPEQYF	TGTGCCAGCAGAACAGGGCCCGAGCAGTACTTC
TRBV28	TRBJ2-3	TRBD2	CASSSGTSGNTDTQYF	TGTGCCAGCAGTTCCGGGACTAGCGGGAATACAGATACGCAGTATTTT
TRBV19	TRBJ1-1	-	CASSMWGDGNTEAFF	TGTGCCAGTAGTATGTGGGGGGACGGGAACACTGAAGCTTTCTTT
TRBV19	TRBJ2-2	-	CASRLEQPNTGELFF	TGTGCCAGTAGGTTAGAACAGCCAAACACCGGGGAGCTGTTTTTT
TRBV27	TRBJ2-5	TRBD2	CASRTSGAGRETQYF	TGTGCCAGCCGGACTAGCGGGGCGGGGCGGGAGACCCAGTACTTC
TRBV4-2	TRBJ1-2	TRBD1	CASSQEDRNRDYGYTF	TGTGCCAGCAGCCAAGAGGACAGGAATAGGGACTATGGCTACACCTTC
TRBV28	TRBJ1-2	TRBD1	CASSLDRVGASGYTF	TGTGCCAGCAGTTTGGACAGGGTTGGAGCTTCCGGCTACACCTTC
TRBV19	TRBJ1-2	-	CASRGGGANLYGYTF	TGTGCCAGTAGAGGGGGAGGGGCCAATTTATATGGCTACACCTTC
TRBV9	TRBJ1-2	-	CASSVGPTGFSDGYTF	TGTGCCAGCAGCGTAGGGCCTACAGGGTTTTCCGATGGCTACACCTTC
TRBV27	TRBJ2-5	-	CASRPTGQRETQYF	TGTGCCAGCAGGCCAACTGGACAGCGGGAGACCCAGTACTTC
TRBV29-1	TRBJ2-1	TRBD2	CSVDPGLAAYNEQFF	TGCAGCGTTGATCCGGGGCTAGCGGCTTACAATGAGCAGTTCTTC
TRBV25-1	TRBJ1-6	-	CASSDNRRGEALHF	TGTGCCAGCAGTGATAACAGGCGGGGTGAGGCCCTCCACTTT
TRBV5-1	TRBJ2-7	TRBD1	CASSFWTGDTYEQYF	TGCGCCAGCAGCTTCTGGACAGGGGATACCTACGAGCAGTACTTC
TRBV19	TRBJ2-2	TRBD1	CASSTDRGLTGELFF	TGTGCCAGTAGTACCGACAGGGGACTCACCGGGGAGCTGTTTTTT
TRBV4-1	TRBJ2-5	TRBD2	CASSQTGGQETQYF	TGCGCCAGCAGCCAAACGGGGGGCCAAGAGACCCAGTACTTC
TRBV6-1	TRBJ1-1	-	CASRPGHRTEAFF	TGTGCCAGCAGACCGGGACATAGGACTGAAGCTTTCTTT
TRBV10-1	TRBJ2-1	TRBD2	CASGSGTSGGPGPYNEQFF	TGCGCCAGCGGTTCGGGGACTAGCGGGGGTCCCGGGCCCTACAATGAGCAGTTCTTC
TRBV5-1	TRBJ1-6	TRBD1	CASSLTGTANSPLHF	TGCGCCAGCAGCCTTACCGGGACAGCTAATTCACCCCTCCACTTT
TRBV6-5	TRBJ2-2	-	CASWGNENTGELFF	TGTGCCAGCTGGGGCAACGAGAACACCGGGGAGCTGTTTTTT
TRBV6-1	TRBJ1-2	-	CATTRTDLNYGYTF	TGTGCCACCACTCGGACAGACTTGAACTATGGCTACACCTTC
TRBV30	TRBJ1-2	TRBD1	CAWRPPGGYGGYTF	TGTGCCTGGAGACCCCCAGGGGGCTACGGTGGCTACACCTTC
TRBV27	TRBJ2-5	TRBD2	CASGVAGGYEQYF	TGTGCCAGCGGTGTAGCGGGAGGGTATGAGCAGTACTTC
TRBV2	TRBJ2-7	TRBD1	CASCRTGVGEQYF	TGTGCCAGCTGCCGGACAGGGGTGGGCGAGCAGTACTTC
TRBV6-6	TRBJ1-2	TRBD1	CASSYSSTGDYGYTF	TGTGCCAGCAGTTACTCGAGTACAGGGGACTATGGCTACACCTTC
TRBV18	TRBJ1-3	-	CASSPAGASGNTIYF	TGTGCCAGCTCACCGGCGGGGGCATCAGGAAACACCATATATTTT